Reported below is one T cell receptor (beta chain). The antigen is undetermined. Documented treatment: roughly 10-day PBMC culture with coronavirus spike peptide pools or control peptides (ViraFEST assay). Fresh IL-2 medium replaced half the culture medium on days 3 and 7. Negative-selection isolation of CD4+ T cells was performed after 10 days of culture. Sequenced with the Oncomine TCR Beta short-read assay was DNA taken from cultured CD4+ T cells. MiXCR was run by TCRdb on the PCR reads, yielding one entry per CDR3 protein. This sample has over 8,500 distinct CDR3 sequences; 65% to 70% occur once, and the top ten carry roughly 10%. The data derive from a study of vaccination and CD4 T cells after COVID-19. There are 16 residues in the CDR3. Trimming left V 5 bases short and J 0 bases short, with 16 bases between. Germline values: CDR1 MNHNS, CDR2 SASEGT. General study results and limits: Reactive clone data from convalescent patients indicated a median of 86.3% appearing only post-vaccination. Only relatively few convalescent patients were studied, and early post-infection timepoints were not analyzed.

Sequencing used CD4+ T cells from blood, cultured in vitro, obtained before SARS-CoV-2 vaccination. The chain recombines TRBV6-1 with TRBJ1-1; the D is unclear. The receptor was isolated from a human donor who had recovered from COVID-19. The CDR3 DNA reads TGTGCCAGCAGTCAAAGTCGGGCGAGGATGAACACTGAAGCTTTCTTT. Translating gives CASSQSRARMNTEAFF.